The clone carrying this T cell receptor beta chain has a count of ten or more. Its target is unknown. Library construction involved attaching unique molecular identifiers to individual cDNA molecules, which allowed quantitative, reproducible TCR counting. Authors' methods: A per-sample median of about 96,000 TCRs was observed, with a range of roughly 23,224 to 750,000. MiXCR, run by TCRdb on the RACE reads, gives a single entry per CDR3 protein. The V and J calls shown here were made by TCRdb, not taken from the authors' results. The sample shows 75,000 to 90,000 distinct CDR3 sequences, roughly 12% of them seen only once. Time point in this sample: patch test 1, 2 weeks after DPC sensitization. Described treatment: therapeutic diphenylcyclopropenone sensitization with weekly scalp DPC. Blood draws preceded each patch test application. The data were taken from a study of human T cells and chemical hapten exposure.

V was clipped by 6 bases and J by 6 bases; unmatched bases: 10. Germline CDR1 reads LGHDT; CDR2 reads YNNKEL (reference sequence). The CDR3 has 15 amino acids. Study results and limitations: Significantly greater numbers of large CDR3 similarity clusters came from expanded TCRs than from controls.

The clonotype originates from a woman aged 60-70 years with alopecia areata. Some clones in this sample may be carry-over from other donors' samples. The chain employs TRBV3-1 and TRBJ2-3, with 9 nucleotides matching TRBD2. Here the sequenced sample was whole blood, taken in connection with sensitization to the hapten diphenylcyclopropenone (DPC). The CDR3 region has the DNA TGTGCCAGCAGGGCCGCGGGACTAGCAGAGGATACGCAGTATTTT. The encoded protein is CASRAAGLAEDTQYF.